Listed below are T cell receptor beta chains from one sample, sequenced in a study of blood T cells in healthy people across ages. MiXCR, applied by TCRdb to the 5' RACE reads, yields one record per CDR3 protein. The sample carries roughly 800,000 distinct CDR3 sequences, approximately 24% recorded once. Separately, the same data were catalogued under a study of T cells of mothers and their children.

Sequenced: blood. These receptors all stem from a boy aged 5-17 years in good health. CDR3s include the opening cysteine and the closing phenylalanine or tryptophan. A D gene is named only where the DNA matches it firmly. Only part of the rows carry a size: once, few, many, or a class if the clone is expanded.

V gene	D gene	J gene	CDR3 length	clone size	CDR3 DNA	CDR3 protein
TRBV6-5	.	TRBJ2-3	15	few	TGTGCCAGCAGTTACGGGCTAGTGGGCACAGATACGCAGTATTTT	CASSYGLVGTDTQYF
TRBV12-3/TRBV12-4	.	TRBJ2-7	14	.	TGTGCCAGCAGTCGACAGGTGAATAAGTGGGAGCAGTACTTC	CASSRQVNKWEQYF
TRBV27	.	TRBJ1-6	17	.	TGTGCCAGCAGCCAACCCCCGGGACACTCTTATAATTCACCCCTCCACTTT	CASSQPPGHSYNSPLHF
TRBV28	TRBD1	TRBJ2-7	14	few	TGTGCCGGTTCTCAGGGGGCCCACTCCTACGAGCAGTACTTC	CAGSQGAHSYEQYF
TRBV27	.	TRBJ2-4	13	.	TGTGCCAGCAGTTCAGGCAGGTCGGGCATTCAGTACTTC	CASSSGRSGIQYF
TRBV10-3	.	TRBJ2-7	14	.	TGTGCCATCAGCGGAAGCGGTCCCTCCTACGAACAGTACTTC	CAISGSGPSYEQYF
TRBV14	.	TRBJ2-1	15	.	TGTGCCAGCAGCCACCTCGGGGGCTCCTACAATGAGCAGTTCTTC	CASSHLGGSYNEQFF
TRBV7-3	.	TRBJ1-2	13	.	TGTGCCAGCAGCCAGGACAGAGGGCTCGGCTACACCTTC	CASSQDRGLGYTF
TRBV7-3	.	TRBJ2-5	13	few	TGTGCCAGCAGCTACGGGACAAAGGAGACCCAGTACTTC	CASSYGTKETQYF
TRBV2	.	TRBJ1-2	13	few	TGTGCCAGCAGTGACAGGGGTGCCTATGGCTACACCTTC	CASSDRGAYGYTF
TRBV12-3/TRBV12-4	.	TRBJ2-5	16	few	TGTGCCAGCAGCCTAGGGGGGGGCAACCCCCAAGAGACCCAGTACTTC	CASSLGGGNPQETQYF
TRBV27	TRBD1	TRBJ2-7	18	.	TGTGCCAGCAGTTTAAAGCCCCCTCAGACAGGGGGAAGGTACGAGCAGTACTTC	CASSLKPPQTGGRYEQYF
TRBV12-3/TRBV12-4	.	TRBJ2-5	11	.	TGTGCCAGCAGTTTGGTGGAGACCCAGAACTTC	CASSLVETQNF
TRBV7-9	.	TRBJ2-7	14	.	TGTGCCAGCAGCCTTCCGGAAAAACTACCGGGGCAGTACTTC	CASSLPEKLPGQYF
TRBV5-1	.	TRBJ2-3	15	few	TGCGCCAGCAGCTTAAGCCAGGATGGTACAGATACGCAGTATTTT	CASSLSQDGTDTQYF
TRBV12-5	TRBD1	TRBJ2-6	17	.	TGTGCTAGTGGGCCCGGACAGGGAAGCGCTGGGGCCAACGTCCTGACTTTC	CASGPGQGSAGANVLTF
TRBV24-1	TRBD2	TRBJ2-5	16	.	TGTGCCACCAGTGATTCCGCGGGACTAGCGCAAGAGACCCAGTACTTC	CATSDSAGLAQETQYF
TRBV6-5	.	TRBJ2-2	17	.	TGTGCCAGCAGTTACTACCTCGGGGCAGGGGGGACCGGGGAGCTGTTTTTT	CASSYYLGAGGTGELFF
TRBV6-5	.	TRBJ2-7	14	few	TGTGCCAGCGGAATGAGGATCCGCTCCTACGAGCAGTACTTC	CASGMRIRSYEQYF
TRBV5-1	.	TRBJ2-1	14	.	TGCGCCAGCAGCTTGAATTCAAACAGGGATGAGCAGTTCTTC	CASSLNSNRDEQFF
TRBV11-2	.	TRBJ2-1	16	.	TGTGCCAGCAGCTTAGTGCGGGCGAGCTCCTACAATGAGCAGTTCTTC	CASSLVRASSYNEQFF
TRBV7-9	TRBD1	TRBJ1-2	13	.	TGTGCCAGCAGTAACCGGACAGGGTATGGCTACACCTTC	CASSNRTGYGYTF
TRBV10-3	.	TRBJ1-6	11	few	TGTGCCATCAGTGAGGGCGCGCCCCTCCACTTT	CAISEGAPLHF
TRBV2	TRBD1	TRBJ1-5	14	few	TGTGCCAGCACGGGACAGGGGGTCGGGCAGCCCCAGCATTTT	CASTGQGVGQPQHF
TRBV11-2	.	TRBJ2-4	14	many	TGTGCCAGCAGCTTAGAACTAGCCAAAAACATTCAGTACTTC	CASSLELAKNIQYF
TRBV6-5	.	TRBJ2-2	14	few	TGTGCCAGCAGTTCCTTCCTCCGCACCGGGGAGCTGTTTTTT	CASSSFLRTGELFF
TRBV2	TRBD1	TRBJ1-2	13	.	TGTGCCAGCAGCCGGACAGGGTTCTATGGCTACACCTTC	CASSRTGFYGYTF
TRBV3-1	.	TRBJ1-6	14	few	TGTGCCAGCAGTCGTGCCGGGTATAATTCACCCCTCCACTTT	CASSRAGYNSPLHF
TRBV28	TRBD1	TRBJ2-1	15	few	TGTGCCAGCAGCCTAAGGGACAGAATAAACAATGAGCAGTTCTTC	CASSLRDRINNEQFF
TRBV5-1	.	TRBJ1-5	12	.	TGCGCCAGCAGCTCCCCTAATCAGCCCCAGCATTTT	CASSSPNQPQHF
TRBV29-1	.	TRBJ2-7	12	.	TGCAGCGTGCCGGACGAGACCTACGAGCAGTACTTC	CSVPDETYEQYF
TRBV18	.	TRBJ1-5	13	.	TGTGCCAGCTCACCACGCCGCAATCAGCCCCAGCATTTT	CASSPRRNQPQHF
TRBV9	.	TRBJ1-6	16	.	TGTGCCAGCAGCTCAACACAGAGCTCCTATAATTCACCCCTCCACTTT	CASSSTQSSYNSPLHF
TRBV6-2/TRBV6-3	.	TRBJ1-5	15	.	TGTGCCAGCAGTTGGACAGAGCGGAGCAATCAGCCCCAGCATTTT	CASSWTERSNQPQHF
TRBV7-3	TRBD2	TRBJ2-2	16	.	TGTGCCAGCAGCCCACTAGCGGGGACGAACACCGGGGAGCTGTTTTTT	CASSPLAGTNTGELFF
TRBV12-3/TRBV12-4	TRBD2	TRBJ2-5	15	.	TGTGCCAGCACCCCTACTAGCGCCCTCCAAGAGACCCAGTACTTC	CASTPTSALQETQYF